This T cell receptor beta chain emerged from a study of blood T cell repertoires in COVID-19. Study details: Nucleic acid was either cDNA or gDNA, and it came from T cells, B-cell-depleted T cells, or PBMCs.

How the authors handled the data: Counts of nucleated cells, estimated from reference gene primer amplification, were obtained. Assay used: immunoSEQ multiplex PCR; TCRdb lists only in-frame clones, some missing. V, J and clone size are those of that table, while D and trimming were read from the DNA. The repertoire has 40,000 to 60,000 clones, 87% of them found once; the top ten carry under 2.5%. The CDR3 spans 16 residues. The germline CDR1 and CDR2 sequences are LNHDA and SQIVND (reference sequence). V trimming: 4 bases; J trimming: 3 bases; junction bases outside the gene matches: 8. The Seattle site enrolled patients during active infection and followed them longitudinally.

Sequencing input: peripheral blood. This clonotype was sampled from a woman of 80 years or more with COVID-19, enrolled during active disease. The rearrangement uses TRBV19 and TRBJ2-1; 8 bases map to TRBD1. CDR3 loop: CASSRQGQGVYNEQFF. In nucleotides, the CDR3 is TGTGCCAGTAGTAGACAAGGACAGGGAGTCTACAATGAGCAGTTCTTC. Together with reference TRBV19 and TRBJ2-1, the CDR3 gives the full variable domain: DGGITQSPKYLFRKEGQNVTLSCEQNLNHDAMYWYRQDPGQGLRLIYYSQIVNDFQKGDIAEGYSVSREKKESFPLTVTSAQKNPTAFYLCASSRQGQGVYNEQFFGPGTRLTVL.